Each of the 20 T cell receptor beta chains below was sequenced from the same sample in a study of T cell responses to AZD1222 COVID-19 vaccine. TCRdb's table, derived via immunoSEQ multiplex PCR, lists solely in-frame clones and lacks some. The repertoire includes 100,000 to 120,000 clones, over 90% of them detected once, and 2.9% sits in the top ten. The material was peripheral blood, obtained 28 days after the second AZD1222 dose. The receptors originated from an adult who received the AZD1222 COVID-19 vaccine.

The V and J genes are TRBV19 and TRBJ1-4, with a tentative D call TRBD1 (6 bases). This CDR3 has 14 residues. The germline V and J ends were trimmed by 5 bases and 5 bases, with 12 bases remaining between them. Germline V CDR1 and CDR2: LNHDA, SQIVND (reference sequence). Here the CDR3 reads CASSPTGTNEKLFF. In DNA, the CDR3 is TGTGCCAGTAGTCCGACAGGCACCAATGAAAAACTGTTTTTT.

A word on this clone: The sample carries other DNA sequences with the same CDR3. The chain uses TRBV19 and TRBJ1-1, with D unresolved. V lost 3 bases, J lost 0 bases, and 5 bases lay in between. Per germline, CDR1 LNHDA and CDR2 SQIVND (reference sequence). The CDR3 spans 13 residues. CDR3 residues: CASSIAVNTEAFF. Here the CDR3 DNA reads TGTGCCAGTAGTATTGCGGTGAACACTGAAGCTTTCTTT.

The rearrangement uses TRBV5-1 and TRBJ2-3; TRBD2 matches 7 bases. Losses at the gene ends were 0 bases for V and 4 bases for J; bases not matched to a gene: 8. There are 16 residues in the CDR3. CDR1 and CDR2 from the germline V gene are SGHRS and YFSETQ. CDR3 sequence (DNA): TGCGCCAGCAGCTTGGAGAGCGGGGAGGTTGCAGATACGCAGTATTTT. Amino acids: CASSLESGEVADTQYF. Full variable domain (rest looked up from reference TRBV5-1 and TRBJ2-3): KAGVTQTPRYLIKTRGQQVTLSCSPISGHRSVSWYQQTPGQGLQFLFEYFSETQRNKGNFPGRFSGRQFSNSRSEMNVSTLELGDSALYLCASSLESGEVADTQYFGPGTRLTVL.

This sequence joins TRBV14 and TRBJ1-2; D is perhaps TRBD1 (5 bases). The CDR3 has 17 amino acids. CDR1 is SGHDN, CDR2 FVKESK, per germline. V was clipped by 1 base and J by 0 bases, with 15 bases between them. The CDR3 DNA is TGTGCCAGCAGCCAAGCGCTTTTGGGGCATTCTAACTATGGCTACACCTTC. It encodes CASSQALLGHSNYGYTF.

This clone was detected only a few times. This chain uses TRBV2 with TRBJ1-4, with 7 positions matching TRBD1. Germline CDR1 reads SNHLY; CDR2 reads FYNNEI. The CDR3 loop spans 12 amino acids. V lost 9 bases and J lost 8; bases outside the gene matches: 6. CDR3 in DNA: TGTGCCAGGGGACAGTCGCCCGAAAAACTGTTTTTT. As protein: CARGQSPEKLFF.

The chain employs TRBV3-1 (or the pseudogene TRBV3-2) and TRBJ1-6; D remains unclear. V was clipped by 1 base and J by 7 bases, with 5 bases between them. The germline V gene encodes CDR1 LGHDT and CDR2 YNNKEL (reference sequence). The CDR3 totals 13 residues. CDR3 in DNA: TGTGCCAGCAGCCAAGTTGAAAATTCACCCCTCCACTTT. Protein: CASSQVENSPLHF.

This chain connects TRBV2 to TRBJ2-7; 11 positions agree with TRBD1. V lost 6 bases and J lost 6; bases outside the gene matches: 7. Germline V CDR1 and CDR2: SNHLY, FYNNEI. CDR3 size: 14 residues. The CDR3 sequence is CASRGTGGFGEQYF. Written as DNA, the CDR3 is TGTGCCAGCAGGGGGACAGGGGGATTCGGCGAGCAGTACTTC.

The J gene is TRBJ2-1, the V gene TRBV6-5, with 9 bases that match TRBD1. CDR1 MNHEY and CDR2 SVGAGI come from the germline V gene. This CDR3 comprises 15 residues. The junction had 8 bases not matched to a gene; V was cut back by 5 bases and J by 6 bases. The CDR3 nucleotides read TGTGCCAGCAGTATCCGGGACAGGGAGGCCAATGAGCAGTTCTTC. It encodes CASSIRDREANEQFF.

V gene TRBV9 combines with J gene TRBJ1-5; 8 nucleotides agree with TRBD1. V dropped 4 bases and J dropped 2; count of bases not matched to a gene: 14. The germline CDR1 and CDR2 sequences are SGDLS and YYNGEE. The CDR3 length is 18 residues. DNA for the CDR3: TGTGCCAGCAGCCAACCCCGCATAGGACAGGGCCGCAATCAGCCCCAGCATTTT. Protein sequence: CASSQPRIGQGRNQPQHF.

CDR3 in amino acids: CASSPPGQEGYTF. The CDR3 region has the DNA TGTGCCAGCAGTCCGCCCGGACAGGAAGGCTACACCTTC. The chain links TRBV12-3 or TRBV12-4 to TRBJ1-2, with 7 bases matching TRBD1. CDR3 size: 13 residues. Losses at the gene ends were 5 bases for V and 8 bases for J; bases not matched to a gene: 8.

V gene TRBV7-9 combines with J gene TRBJ1-6; possible D gene TRBD1, 5 bases. V dropped 2 bases and J dropped 9 bases, with 11 bases sitting between them. Germline CDR1 and CDR2: SEHNR and FQNEAQ (reference sequence). The CDR3 extends over 14 amino acids. For the CDR3, the DNA is TGTGCCAGCAGCTTAACGGGACTTGGTTCACCCCTCCACTTT. Translated, it gives CASSLTGLGSPLHF.

V is TRBV15 and J is TRBJ2-2; 7 bases agree with TRBD1. Germline V gene lookup returns CDR1 LNHNV and CDR2 YYDKDF (reference sequence). This CDR3 is 15 amino acids long. The trim removed 5 bases at V and 5 bases at J, leaving 8 bases unmatched. The CDR3, as DNA: TGTGCCACCAGCCGAACAGGGGATATGACCGGGGAGCTGTTTTTT. It encodes CATSRTGDMTGELFF. The variable domain in full, completed from reference TRBV15 and TRBJ2-2, reads DAMVIQNPRYQVTQFGKPVTLSCSQTLNHNVMYWYQQKSSQAPKLLFHYYDKDFNNEADTPDNFQSRRPNTSFCFLDIRSPGLGDTAMYLCATSRTGDMTGELFFGEGSRLTVL.

This clone was observed once. This chain joins TRBV19 and TRBJ1-2, with D unclear. With 2 bases removed from V and 4 bases from J, the gap between germline ends came to 5 bases. This CDR3 is 12 amino acids long. Germline-derived CDR1 and CDR2 are LNHDA and SQIVND (reference sequence). The CDR3 DNA reads TGTGCCAGTAGTATACCCGGCTATGGCTACACCTTC. Its protein is CASSIPGYGYTF. The full variable domain, in which reference TRBV19 and TRBJ1-2 provide the parts outside the CDR3, is DGGITQSPKYLFRKEGQNVTLSCEQNLNHDAMYWYRQDPGQGLRLIYYSQIVNDFQKGDIAEGYSVSREKKESFPLTVTSAQKNPTAFYLCASSIPGYGYTFGSGTRLTVV.

J is TRBJ1-3 and V is TRBV7-9, with D possibly being TRBD1 (5 bases). The CDR3 runs 16 residues. V gave up 1 base and J gave up 4 bases, with 14 bases separating them. CDR1 SEHNR and CDR2 FQNEAQ come from the germline V gene (reference sequence). CDR3 region: CASSLVARGKGNTIYF. CDR3 nucleotides: TGTGCCAGCAGCTTAGTTGCGCGGGGCAAAGGAAACACCATATATTTT.

The rearrangement joins TRBV28 to TRBJ1-2, with 9 bases matching TRBD1. CDR3 length: 15 amino acids. CDR1 is MDHEN and CDR2 is SYDVKM in the germline V gene. V was pared by 6 bases and J by 10 bases, with 15 bases of the junction left unmatched. CDR3 in DNA: TGTGCCAGCAGGCTCTCCGGGACAGGGAAGTTTGCCTACACCTTC. It is translated as CASRLSGTGKFAYTF.

The chain recombines TRBV19 with TRBJ2-1, with D unclear. Trimming took 3 bases from V and 5 from J, leaving 8 bases between them. Germline-derived CDR1 and CDR2 are LNHDA and SQIVND (reference sequence). The CDR3 sequence is 13 residues long. The chain's CDR3 is CASSIAHHNEQFF. CDR3 in DNA: TGTGCCAGTAGTATCGCTCACCACAATGAGCAGTTCTTC.

V is TRBV2 and J is TRBJ2-5, with 15 bases lining up with TRBD2. V lost 7 bases to trimming and J lost 8 bases; unmatched junction nucleotides: 11. CDR1 is SNHLY and CDR2 is FYNNEI in the germline V gene. The CDR3 runs to 16 residues. CDR3 sequence: CASTKGLAGGRGTQYF. CDR3 in DNA: TGTGCCAGCACGAAGGGACTAGCGGGGGGTCGAGGAACCCAGTACTTC.

This clone showed up just once. This chain connects TRBV19 to TRBJ1-1, with D uncertain. This CDR3 spans 15 amino acids. Trimming pared 2 bases from V and 1 base from J, leaving 11 bases between. Looked up from germline, CDR1 is LNHDA and CDR2 is SQIVND (reference sequence). The CDR3 protein is CASSILPRRNTEAFF. The CDR3 region has the DNA TGTGCCAGTAGTATATTACCCAGGAGGAACACTGAAGCTTTCTTT.

The rearrangement links TRBV27 to TRBJ1-5; 8 bases align to TRBD1. With V trimmed by 5 bases and J by 3 bases, 6 bases remained unmatched. The CDR3 totals 15 residues. Germline-derived CDR1 and CDR2 are MNHEY and SMNVEV (reference sequence). CDR3 amino acids: CASSPGQGINQPQHF. In nucleotides, the CDR3 is TGTGCCAGCAGTCCCGGACAGGGTATCAATCAGCCCCAGCATTTT.

This chain joins TRBV6-1 and TRBJ1-2; 7 bases line up with TRBD1. Germline V gene lookup returns CDR1 MNHNS and CDR2 SASEGT. The J segment lost 4 bases and the V segment lost 1 base, leaving 6 bases of the junction unmatched. The CDR3 sequence is 15 residues long. As DNA, the CDR3 is TGTGCCAGCAGTGAAGACAAGGGGGCGGTCTATGGCTACACCTTC. Translated: CASSEDKGAVYGYTF.